What follows are 21 T cell receptor beta chains derived from one specimen sequenced in a study of shared clonotypes between healthy human individuals. Some clones are missing from TCRdb's copy, which holds only in-frame ones; the method was immunoSEQ multiplex PCR. Seen here are 400,000 to 550,000 clones, 79% observed once, and the top ten hold 12%. The source material was PBMCs. Every receptor here comes from a woman aged 40 to 55 in good health. Some clones in this sample may be carry-over from other donors' samples.

J is TRBJ2-3 and V is TRBV11-2; 8 nucleotides align to TRBD2. V shed 2 bases, J shed 1 base, and the junction held 2 bases outside the gene matches. Germline V CDR1 and CDR2: SGHAT, FQNNGV. This CDR3 is 15 amino acids long. CDR3 bases: TGTGCCAGCAGCTTACTAGCGGGTGGCACAGATACGCAGTATTTT. Protein: CASSLLAGGTDTQYF.

Of note for this clone: An end of the junction differs from the germline gene, which may be a read error. Other DNA sequences in the sample encode the same CDR3. The CDR3 region is CASSYVANQETQYF. The CDR3 DNA follows: TGCGCCAGCAGTTACGTAGCAAACCAAGAGACCCAGTACTTC. This chain uses TRBV6-5 with TRBJ2-5; D uncertain. This CDR3 has 14 amino acids. The germline gives CDR1 MNHEY, CDR2 SVGAGI.

The CDR3 sequence: CASSIRALNEKLFF. The CDR3 DNA sequence: TGTGCCAGCTCCATCCGGGCCCTTAATGAAAAACTGTTTTTT. This sequence joins TRBV18 and TRBJ1-4; D is unresolved. CDR3 length equals 14 residues. V lost 6 bases and J lost 4, with 12 bases in between. Germline-derived CDR1 and CDR2 are KGHSH and LQKENI.

This chain joins TRBV18 and TRBJ2-7; 12 bases agree with TRBD1. The CDR3 covers 16 residues. Germline loops: CDR1 KGHSH, CDR2 LQKENI. J was trimmed by 5 bases and V by 2 bases; bases with no gene match: 7. The CDR3 DNA sequence: TGTGCCAGCTCACCAATACCCGGGACAGGGGGCAACGAGCAGTACTTC. This encodes CASSPIPGTGGNEQYF.

V usage is TRBV6-1 and J usage is TRBJ2-7, with D unresolved. The V end was cut by 2 bases, the J end by 5 bases, with 13 bases between. CDR3 length equals 14 residues. Germline CDR1 MNHNS, CDR2 SASEGT. The CDR3 DNA follows: TGTGCCAGCAGTGAATTATCCAGGTTGCACGAGCAGTACTTC. This codes for CASSELSRLHEQYF.

Remarks on this clone: Being one base from a much bigger clone, this may be a read error. J is TRBJ2-5 and V is TRBV14; D is unclear. Trimming stripped 0 bases from V and 4 bases from J, with 3 bases between. This CDR3 contains 12 residues. CDR1 and CDR2 from the germline V gene are SGHDN and FVKESK. CDR3 coding DNA: TGTGCCAGCAGCCAAGATACAGAGACCCAGTACTTC. Translation gives CASSQDTETQYF. Looking up the rest from reference TRBV14 and TRBJ2-5 gives the full variable domain: EAGVTQFPSHSVIEKGQTVTLRCDPISGHDNLYWYRRVMGKEIKFLLHFVKESKQDESGMPNNRFLAERTGGTYSTLKVQPAELEDSGVYFCASSQDTETQYFGPGTRLLVL.

This clone was detected only once. The chain couples TRBV19 to TRBJ2-2; D possibly corresponds to TRBD2 (6 bases). Trimming took 7 bases from V and 5 from J, leaving 14 bases between them. The germline V gene has CDR1 LNHDA and CDR2 SQIVND (reference sequence). CDR3 size: 14 residues. CDR3: CASMGGRGTGELFF. CDR3 sequence (DNA): TGTGCCAGTATGGGGGGAAGGGGTACCGGGGAGCTGTTTTTT.

V gene TRBV19 combines with J gene TRBJ1-1; 7 nucleotides line up with TRBD1. Germline CDR1 is LNHDA and CDR2 is SQIVND (reference sequence). The CDR3 consists of 13 residues. Trimming at V came to 7 bases and at J to 6 bases, leaving 8 bases not matched to a gene. As DNA, the CDR3 is TGTGCCAGTAAAAAACAGGGGTTTCCTGAAGCTTTCTTT. Its protein is CASKKQGFPEAFF.

The rearrangement joins TRBV18 to TRBJ2-1; 8 positions match TRBD2. J lost 5 bases, V lost 1 base, and 7 bases had no gene match. The CDR3 length is 16 residues. Looked up from germline, CDR1 is KGHSH and CDR2 is LQKENI. The CDR3 DNA reads as TGTGCCAGCTCACCACAACTAGCGGCGATGGACAATGAGCAGTTCTTC. Its translation is CASSPQLAAMDNEQFF.

The CDR3 loop is CASSLDRVRGEQFF. The CDR3 DNA is TGTGCCAGCAGCTTAGATCGGGTGAGGGGTGAGCAGTTCTTC. The chain carries TRBV7-3 and TRBJ2-1; tentatively, D is TRBD1 or TRBD2 (5 bases each). The CDR3 has 14 residues. Trimming cost V 2 bases and J 9 bases, with 14 bases left between them. Germline lookup yields CDR1 SGHTA and CDR2 FQGTGA.

The chain is built from TRBV4-1 and TRBJ2-3, with 13 bases aligning to TRBD2. From germline, CDR1 is MGHRA and CDR2 YSYEKL. The CDR3 is 19 residues long. V was clipped by 0 bases and J by 4 bases; unmatched bases: 10. CDR3 residues: CASSQEGLAGSLGADTQYF. The CDR3 DNA follows: TGCGCCAGCAGCCAAGAGGGACTAGCGGGATCCCTCGGGGCAGATACGCAGTATTTT.

The sample holds a few counts of this clone. The rearrangement uses TRBV6-1 and TRBJ1-5, with 7 bases matching TRBD1. The germline CDR1 and CDR2 sequences are MNHNS and SASEGT. CDR3 size: 14 residues. Trimming at V came to 7 bases and at J to 3 bases, leaving 6 bases not matched to a gene. The CDR3 sequence is CASTGGWDNQPQHF. The CDR3 coding sequence is TGTGCCAGCACAGGGGGATGGGACAATCAGCCCCAGCATTTT.

In its sample, this clone was seen a few times. This sequence joins TRBV10-1 and TRBJ1-1; weak D call: TRBD1 (5 bases). The V end was cut by 5 bases, the J end by 4 bases, with 14 bases between. CDR3 size: 14 residues. The V gene's germline CDR1 is WNHNN and CDR2 SYGVQD (reference sequence). CDR3 protein: CASSSTGSATEAFF. The CDR3 region has the DNA TGCGCCAGCAGTTCCACAGGATCGGCCACTGAAGCTTTCTTT.

This chain joins TRBV11-2 and TRBJ2-1, with D unclear. This CDR3 comprises 11 residues. Looked up from germline, CDR1 is SGHAT and CDR2 is FQNNGV. The germline V and J ends were trimmed by 1 base and 10 bases, with 5 bases remaining between them. The CDR3 sequence is CASSLAAEQFF. The CDR3 DNA sequence: TGTGCCAGCAGCTTAGCAGCGGAGCAGTTCTTC. Together with reference TRBV11-2 and TRBJ2-1, the CDR3 gives the full variable domain: EAGVAQSPRYKIIEKRQSVAFWCNPISGHATLYWYQQILGQGPKLLIQFQNNGVVDDSQLPKDRFSAERLKGVDSTLKIQPAKLEDSAVYLCASSLAAEQFFGPGTRLTVL.

Worth noting for this clone: The sample carries other DNA sequences with the same CDR3. The V and J genes are TRBV7-3 and TRBJ2-3; D is perhaps TRBD1 (5 bases). The germline V gene encodes CDR1 SGHTA and CDR2 FQGTGA. V was shortened by 2 bases and J by 4 bases, with 7 bases between the two germline ends. CDR3 length: 13 amino acids. The CDR3 here is CASSLQGADTQYF. In DNA, the CDR3 is TGTGCCAGCAGCTTACAGGGCGCAGATACGCAGTATTTT. The complete variable domain, with remaining parts taken from reference TRBV7-3 and TRBJ2-3, reads GAGVSQTPSNKVTEKGKYVELRCDPISGHTALYWYRQSLGQGPEFLIYFQGTGAADDSGLPNDRFFAVRPEGSVSTLKIQRTERGDSAVYLCASSLQGADTQYFGPGTRLTVL.

The chain carries TRBV7-3 and TRBJ2-1, with 11 bases lining up with TRBD1. Trimming took 5 bases from V and 6 from J; bases not matched to a gene: 3. Germline CDR1 reads SGHTA; CDR2 reads FQGTGA. The CDR3 extends over 14 amino acids. The CDR3 here is CASSRDRGVNEQFF. In nucleotides, the CDR3 is TGTGCCAGCAGCAGGGACAGGGGGGTCAATGAGCAGTTCTTC.

The chain links TRBV5-8 to TRBJ2-4; 8 nucleotides agree with TRBD2. The V gene end was trimmed by 4 bases and the J gene end by 3 bases; junction bases not matched to a gene: 6. Germline V gene data show CDR1 as SGHTS and CDR2 as YDEGEE. CDR3 length: 15 amino acids. The CDR3 here is CASSRGTSGKNIQYF. CDR3 bases: TGTGCCAGCAGCCGAGGGACTAGTGGCAAAAACATTCAGTACTTC.

This clone occurred a few times. J is TRBJ1-5 and V is TRBV7-2; D gene uncertain. Germline assignment: CDR1 SGHTA and CDR2 FQGNSA. The CDR3 is 13 residues long. Between the trimmed V and J ends, which lost 5 bases and 5 bases, there was a span of 10 bases. The CDR3 DNA is TGTGCCAGCAGCCAAAATGGGGATCAGCCCCAGCATTTT. It translates to CASSQNGDQPQHF.

The chain joins TRBV4-2 to TRBJ2-4; TRBD2 agrees at 7 bases. Trimming took 1 base from V and 8 from J; bases not matched to a gene: 14. The CDR3 sequence is 17 residues long. Germline values: CDR1 LGHNA, CDR2 YNFKEQ. The CDR3 coding sequence is TGTGCCAGCAGCCAAGCCGGGGTGGGAGGGGAGTGGTACATTCAGTACTTC. Its translation: CASSQAGVGGEWYIQYF.

The V call is TRBV21-1, the J call TRBJ2-7; the D call in the table, TRBD1, was not verified against the DNA. TRBV21-1 is a pseudogene segment. The CDR3 spans 15 residues. DNA of the CDR3: TGTGCCAGCAGCAGGAGGACAGGGAAGACCTACGAGCAGTACTTC. Encoded protein: CASSRRTGKTYEQYF.

The rearrangement joins TRBV6-5 to TRBJ2-1; the D is unclear. V was cut by 6 bases and J by 8 bases, with 11 bases left in between. The CDR3 spans 12 residues. Germline V gene sequence: CDR1 MNHEY, CDR2 SVGAGI. CDR3 residues: CASSDPLHEQFF. The CDR3, as DNA: TGTGCCAGCAGCGACCCCCTCCATGAGCAGTTCTTC.